These 10 T cell receptor gamma chains were all obtained from the same sample, sequenced in a study of intestinal T cells in coeliac disease. LymphoTrack primers amplified TRG sequences from roughly 210 ng of biopsy DNA. TCRdb fed the multiplex PCR reads to CATT. The repertoire holds 1,300 or so gamma-chain clones, with around 43% as singletons. For each case, the template was genomic DNA from ten roughly 5-µm formalin-fixed paraffin-embedded scrolls. What was sequenced was a duodenal biopsy. The receptors shown here come from a human donor with celiac disease.

With respect to this clone: One junction end disagrees with the germline gene, perhaps due to a read error. J is TRGJ1 or TRGJ2 and V is TRGV10. TRGV10 is an ORF; its function is uncertain. There are 16 residues in the CDR3. CDR3 amino acids: CATWDIGEFFYYKKLF. In DNA, the CDR3 is TGTGCTACGTGGGATATTGGGGAGTTTTTTTATTATAAGAAACTCTTT.

This chain joins TRGV2 and TRGJ1 or TRGJ2. The V gene end was trimmed by 0 bases and the J gene end by 4 bases; junction bases not matched to a gene: 3. Germline CDR1 EGSNGY, CDR2 YDSYNSKV. This CDR3 contains 13 residues. CDR3 sequence reads: CATWDGRYYKKLF. DNA of the CDR3: TGTGCCACCTGGGACGGGCGCTATTATAAGAAACTCTTT.

This clone came up a few times. As DNA, the CDR3 is TGTGCCACCTGGGACATTTCGAATTATTATAAGAAACTCTTT. Translating gives CATWDISNYYKKLF. The chain uses TRGV3 and TRGJ1 or TRGJ2. The length of the CDR3 is 14 residues. From germline, CDR1 is VTNTFY and CDR2 YDVSTARD (reference sequence). V dropped 2 bases and J dropped 0; count of bases not matched to a gene: 4.

This chain connects TRGV8 to TRGJ1 or TRGJ2. The junction had 14 bases not matched to a gene; V was cut back by 3 bases and J by 0 bases. The CDR3 runs to 17 residues. Per the germline V gene, CDR1 is VENAVY and CDR2 is YDSYNSRV. CDR3 bases: TGTGCCACCTGGGATCCCCCCCCCCCCCAGAATTATTATAAGAAACTCTTT. Its translation: CATWDPPPPQNYYKKLF.

V usage is TRGV4 and J usage is TRGJ1 or TRGJ2. CDR1 and CDR2 (germline): EGSTGY, YDSYTSSV. This CDR3 contains 14 residues. V lost 2 bases and J lost 9; bases outside the gene matches: 13. The CDR3 reads CATWDAGVRGKKLF. The DNA for the CDR3 is TGTGCCACCTGGGATGCCGGGGTTAGGGGTAAGAAACTCTTT.

The chain carries TRGV5P and TRGJ1 or TRGJ2. TRGV5P has pseudogene status. The CDR3 covers 16 residues. The chain's CDR3 is CATWGSRWVSYYKKLF. In nucleotides, the CDR3 is TGTGCCACCTGGGGCAGTCGTTGGGTATCGTATTATAAGAAACTCTTT.

This rearrangement joins TRGV10 to TRGJ1 or TRGJ2. TRGV10 is annotated as an ORF whose role is uncertain. The V segment lost 8 bases and the J segment 3 bases; nucleotides outside the gene matches: 17. CDR3 length equals 16 residues. The CDR3 coding sequence is TGTGCTGCGTGGGATATTTGGGGAGTTTTTTATTATAAGAAACTCTTT. This encodes CAAWDIWGVFYYKKLF.

This clone was observed a few times. The rearrangement uses TRGV4 and TRGJ1 or TRGJ2. Trimming at V came to 3 bases and at J to 4 bases, leaving 12 bases not matched to a gene. The CDR3 is 15 residues long. Germline V gene data show CDR1 as EGSTGY and CDR2 as YDSYTSSV. The CDR3 protein is CATWDLGGEYYKKLF. The CDR3 coding sequence is TGTGCCACCTGGGATTTAGGGGGGGAATATTATAAGAAACTCTTT.

This rearrangement joins TRGV3 to TRGJ1 or TRGJ2. The length of the CDR3 is 12 residues. CDR1 and CDR2 from the germline V gene are VTNTFY and YDVSTARD (reference sequence). J was trimmed by 10 bases and V by 0 bases; bases with no gene match: 6. CDR3 sequence: CATWDRLEKKLF. DNA of the CDR3: TGTGCCACCTGGGACAGGCTGGAAAAGAAACTCTTT.

V gene TRGV9 combines with J gene TRGJ1 or TRGJ2. In germline, CDR1 is GITISATS, CDR2 ISYDGTV (reference sequence). The CDR3 spans 13 residues. Trimming at V came to 1 base and at J to 2 bases, leaving 2 bases not matched to a gene. DNA for the CDR3: TGTGCCTTGTGGGAGGTCGATTATTATAAGAAACTCTTT. Protein: CALWEVDYYKKLF.